These T cell receptor beta chains were read from a single sample in a study of T cell changes during pregnancy in multiple sclerosis. Assay: immunoSEQ multiplex PCR; the TCRdb copy retains only in-frame clones and omits some. This sample yields more than 45,000 clones, of which about nine tenths are seen a single time; around 0.25% belongs to the top ten. Specimen: CD4+ T cells from peripheral blood mononuclear cells, collected in the second trimester of pregnancy. The receptor source for this set is a female donor with multiple sclerosis, enrolled in a pregnancy study. The CDR3 runs from the conserved cysteine through the conserved F or W. A D gene is named only where the DNA matches it firmly.

j_gene,v_gene,d_gene,CDR3aa,CDR3nt
TRBJ1-5,TRBV6-1,.,CASSEASGKRSQHF,TGTGCCAGCAGTGAAGCCTCTGGTAAACGGTCCCAGCATTTT
TRBJ2-4,TRBV27,.,CASSFAPDSVQYF,TGTGCCAGCAGTTTTGCCCCGGACAGCGTTCAGTACTTC
TRBJ2-3,TRBV5-6,TRBD2,CASSLVGLAGAHLTDTQYF,TGTGCCAGCAGCCTCGTAGGACTAGCGGGGGCCCATCTTACAGATACGCAGTATTTT
TRBJ2-7,TRBV11-2,.,CASSLEVGAYEQYF,TGTGCCAGCAGCTTAGAGGTGGGAGCCTACGAGCAGTACTTC
TRBJ2-7,TRBV18,.,CASSPPVGTGSYEQYF,TGTGCCAGCTCACCACCGGTCGGGACTGGATCCTACGAGCAGTACTTC
TRBJ2-3,TRBV2,TRBD2,CASRKRGSTDTQYF,TGTGCCAGCAGGAAGCGGGGGAGCACAGATACGCAGTATTTT
TRBJ2-2,TRBV14,.,CASSQDLRSTGELFF,TGTGCCAGCAGCCAAGATCTCCGGTCCACCGGGGAGCTGTTTTTT
TRBJ1-2,TRBV5-1,TRBD1,CASSLLGGSNYGYTF,TGCGCCAGCAGCTTGTTAGGGGGCTCTAACTATGGCTACACCTTC
TRBJ2-5,TRBV9,.,CASSELGWYQETQYF,TGTGCCAGCAGCGAACTAGGATGGTACCAAGAGACCCAGTACTTC
TRBJ2-1,TRBV7-9,TRBD2,CASSARTSGGRHNEQFF,TGTGCCAGCAGCGCCCGGACTAGCGGGGGGCGGCACAATGAGCAGTTCTTC
TRBJ2-7,TRBV27,.,CASSPGLLYEQYF,TGTGCCAGCAGTCCAGGACTACTCTACGAGCAGTACTTC
TRBJ1-5,TRBV2,.,CASSVVRGDQPQHF,TGTGCCAGCAGTGTGGTCAGGGGTGATCAGCCCCAGCATTTT
TRBJ2-2,TRBV19,TRBD1,CASKGQGGWNTGELFF,TGTGCCAGTAAGGGACAGGGTGGATGGAACACCGGGGAGCTGTTTTTT
TRBJ1-1,TRBV6-5,TRBD1,CASSNRGRGIEAFF,TGTGCCAGCAGCAACAGGGGGCGCGGGATTGAAGCTTTCTTT
TRBJ2-3,TRBV11-3,TRBD1,CASSLTGQGSSDTQYF,TGTGCCAGCAGCTTAACGGGACAGGGGTCATCAGATACGCAGTATTTT
TRBJ2-2,TRBV19,TRBD1,CASNRDRNTGELFF,TGTGCCAGTAACAGGGACAGGAACACCGGGGAGCTGTTTTTT